This is a list of T cell receptor beta chains from one sample in a study of OX40 agonist ivuxolimab in advanced cancers. The table came from immunoSEQ multiplex PCR; TCRdb's copy has only in-frame clones and leaves some out. Of tens of thousands of clones in the sample, 90% to 95% were seen once. The source was CD4+ or CD8+ T cells sorted from blood, collected in a trial of the OX40 agonist ivuxolimab. The receptors stem from an adult with an advanced solid tumor such as melanoma, head and neck, liver or kidney cancer. The CDR3 runs from the conserved cysteine through the conserved F or W. Fields, in order: V gene, clone size, D gene, J gene, CDR3 protein, CDR3 DNA. A D gene is named only where the DNA matches it firmly. The size field is filled for only some rows; it gives once, few, many or a size class.

v_call: TRBV6-5; clone_size: .; d_call: TRBD1; j_call: TRBJ1-3; cdr3_aa: CASSYTGTEGNTIYF; cdr3_nt: TGTGCCAGCAGTTACACTGGGACAGAAGGAAACACCATATATTTT
v_call: TRBV18; clone_size: .; d_call: .; j_call: TRBJ2-7; cdr3_aa: CASSPLGQAISEQYF; cdr3_nt: TGTGCCAGCTCACCACTAGGCCAGGCGATCTCCGAGCAGTACTTC
v_call: TRBV7-9; clone_size: .; d_call: .; j_call: TRBJ2-5; cdr3_aa: CASSSNDTGTHQETQYF; cdr3_nt: TGTGCCAGCAGCTCAAACGACACCGGGACTCACCAAGAGACCCAGTACTTC
v_call: TRBV2; clone_size: .; d_call: TRBD1; j_call: TRBJ1-2; cdr3_aa: CASSGDRGAGHYGYTF; cdr3_nt: TGTGCCAGCAGCGGGGACAGGGGCGCCGGACACTATGGCTACACCTTC
v_call: TRBV6-5; clone_size: .; d_call: TRBD1; j_call: TRBJ2-3; cdr3_aa: CASRRDRSTDTQYF; cdr3_nt: TGTGCCAGCCGACGGGACAGAAGCACAGATACGCAGTATTTT
v_call: TRBV11-1; clone_size: .; d_call: TRBD1; j_call: TRBJ2-5; cdr3_aa: CASSFDRGGQETQYF; cdr3_nt: TGTGCCAGCAGCTTCGACAGGGGAGGACAAGAGACCCAGTACTTC
v_call: TRBV19; clone_size: .; d_call: TRBD2; j_call: TRBJ2-7; cdr3_aa: CASSMSSGGSYEQYF; cdr3_nt: TGTGCCAGTAGTATGTCTAGCGGGGGGTCCTACGAGCAGTACTTC
v_call: TRBV5-1; clone_size: .; d_call: .; j_call: TRBJ2-3; cdr3_aa: CASSLDPSTDTQYF; cdr3_nt: TGCGCCAGCAGCTTGGATCCTAGCACAGATACGCAGTATTTT
v_call: TRBV28; clone_size: once; d_call: .; j_call: TRBJ2-7; cdr3_aa: CASSFMKAASGAYEQYF; cdr3_nt: TGTGCCAGCAGCTTTATGAAGGCGGCTAGTGGAGCATACGAGCAGTACTTC
v_call: TRBV4-2; clone_size: .; d_call: .; j_call: TRBJ1-6; cdr3_aa: CASSQDGNSPLHF; cdr3_nt: TGTGCCAGCAGCCAAGATGGGAATTCACCCCTCCACTTT
v_call: TRBV28; clone_size: .; d_call: .; j_call: TRBJ1-1; cdr3_aa: CASSVPAYTEAFF; cdr3_nt: TGTGCCAGCAGTGTCCCAGCTTACACTGAAGCTTTCTTT
v_call: TRBV7-9; clone_size: .; d_call: .; j_call: TRBJ2-2; cdr3_aa: CASSLVQGGELFF; cdr3_nt: TGTGCCAGCAGCTTAGTACAAGGAGGGGAGCTGTTTTTT
v_call: TRBV6-1; clone_size: .; d_call: TRBD1; j_call: TRBJ2-3; cdr3_aa: CASRGTEARTDTQYF; cdr3_nt: TGTGCCAGCAGGGGGACAGAGGCCCGCACAGATACGCAGTATTTT
v_call: TRBV5-4; clone_size: .; d_call: .; j_call: TRBJ1-1; cdr3_aa: CASSPGGSGSFEAFF; cdr3_nt: TGTGCCAGCAGCCCGGGAGGGTCAGGATCTTTTGAAGCTTTCTTT
v_call: TRBV28; clone_size: .; d_call: .; j_call: TRBJ2-1; cdr3_aa: CASSPPGYNEQFF; cdr3_nt: TGTGCCAGCAGTCCCCCGGGCTACAATGAGCAGTTCTTC
v_call: TRBV2; clone_size: .; d_call: .; j_call: TRBJ1-6; cdr3_aa: CAGGDTYNSPLHF; cdr3_nt: TGTGCCGGGGGGGACACCTATAATTCACCCCTCCACTTT
v_call: TRBV6-4; clone_size: .; d_call: .; j_call: TRBJ2-1; cdr3_aa: CASSPEGGPNEQFF; cdr3_nt: TGTGCCAGCAGTCCTGAAGGGGGGCCCAATGAGCAGTTCTTC
v_call: TRBV10-3; clone_size: .; d_call: .; j_call: TRBJ2-3; cdr3_aa: CAISEGHTDTQYF; cdr3_nt: TGTGCCATCAGTGAAGGGCACACAGATACGCAGTATTTT
v_call: TRBV5-6; clone_size: .; d_call: .; j_call: TRBJ2-1; cdr3_aa: CASSRGRSFYNEQFF; cdr3_nt: TGTGCCAGCAGCCGAGGAAGATCTTTTTACAATGAGCAGTTCTTC
v_call: TRBV29-1; clone_size: .; d_call: .; j_call: TRBJ2-5; cdr3_aa: CSWGRQETQYF; cdr3_nt: TGCAGCTGGGGCAGGCAAGAGACCCAGTACTTC
v_call: TRBV19; clone_size: once; d_call: .; j_call: TRBJ2-7; cdr3_aa: CASGDVRSGTYEQYF; cdr3_nt: TGTGCCAGTGGGGATGTGAGGTCCGGGACCTACGAGCAGTACTTC
v_call: TRBV13; clone_size: once; d_call: TRBD1; j_call: TRBJ2-2; cdr3_aa: CASSLTGGGELFF; cdr3_nt: TGTGCCAGCAGCTTAACAGGGGGAGGGGAGCTGTTTTTT
v_call: TRBV7-9; clone_size: .; d_call: .; j_call: TRBJ2-5; cdr3_aa: CASSLRTLRETQYF; cdr3_nt: TGTGCCAGCAGCCTCCGTACTTTGCGGGAGACCCAGTACTTC
v_call: TRBV19; clone_size: .; d_call: .; j_call: TRBJ1-3; cdr3_aa: CASSIQGTLRLSGNTIYF; cdr3_nt: TGTGCCAGTAGTATTCAAGGAACCCTCCGGCTCTCTGGAAACACCATATATTTT